One and the same sample provided the 10 T cell receptor beta chains below, sequenced in a study of control samples from healthy donors and cancer patients. Profiling relied on immunoSEQ multiplex PCR, and the TCRdb table lists in-frame clones only, not all of them. This sample has roughly 45,000 clones, with approximately 90% found just once. Input material: PBMCs. The receptors originated from a man aged 25-40 years with colorectal cancer.

This chain uses TRBV6-2 or TRBV6-3 with TRBJ2-3; D is possibly TRBD1 or TRBD2 (5 bases each). The CDR3 totals 15 residues. V lost 2 bases and J lost 2, with 11 bases in between. In germline, CDR1 is MNHEY, CDR2 SVGEGT. CDR3 sequence reads: CASSYPGTYTDTQYF. The CDR3 DNA sequence: TGTGCCAGCAGTTACCCCGGGACCTACACAGATACGCAGTATTTT.

V gene TRBV6-1 combines with J gene TRBJ1-4; 8 positions match TRBD1. Germline lookup yields CDR1 MNHNS and CDR2 SASEGT. Trimming cost V 3 bases and J 0 bases; bases outside gene matches: 3. The length of the CDR3 is 16 residues. The CDR3 here is CASSEGQAPTNEKLFF. CDR3 DNA: TGTGCCAGCAGTGAGGGACAGGCCCCAACTAATGAAAAACTGTTTTTT.

The chain joins TRBV6-6 to TRBJ1-2; D is possibly TRBD1 (5 bases). The CDR3 has 15 residues. Germline lookup yields CDR1 MNHNY and CDR2 SVGAGI (reference sequence). Trimming pared 0 bases from V and 6 bases from J, leaving 14 bases between. CDR3 sequence: CASSYSSRVIDGYTF. DNA of the CDR3: TGTGCCAGCAGTTACTCTTCCAGGGTGATCGATGGCTACACCTTC.

The J gene is TRBJ2-1, the V gene TRBV4-1; D gene uncertain. Germline CDR1 reads MGHRA; CDR2 reads YSYEKL. The V end was cut by 0 bases, the J end by 12 bases, with 12 bases between. The length of the CDR3 is 13 residues. CDR3 sequence: CASSQDRDLGQFF. The CDR3 nucleotides read TGCGCCAGCAGCCAAGATAGGGATTTGGGGCAGTTCTTC.

The V gene is TRBV2, the J gene TRBJ2-2; 7 nucleotides align to TRBD2. Trimming at V came to 8 bases and at J to 4 bases, leaving 10 bases not matched to a gene. This CDR3 contains 15 residues. Germline V gene lookup returns CDR1 SNHLY and CDR2 FYNNEI. CDR3 amino acids: CASEESGATTGELFF. The CDR3 coding sequence is TGTGCCAGCGAAGAGAGCGGGGCCACCACCGGGGAGCTGTTTTTT.

The count of this clone is one. CDR3 coding DNA: TGTGCCAGCAGCCAGACGGGGCTTAGTTCCACCGGGGAGCTGTTTTTT. It encodes CASSQTGLSSTGELFF. The chain carries TRBV4-2 and TRBJ2-2; D tentatively reads TRBD1 or TRBD2 (5 bases each). Germline V gene lookup returns CDR1 LGHNA and CDR2 YNFKEQ. The V end lost 3 bases, the J end lost 4 bases, and 15 bases lay between the germline ends. The CDR3 length is 16 residues.

The chain is built from TRBV6-2 or TRBV6-3 and TRBJ2-7; D is unclear. Trimming removed 2 bases at V and 2 bases at J, with 13 bases between. CDR1 MNHEY and CDR2 SVGEGT come from the germline V gene. This CDR3 has 15 amino acids. The CDR3 loop is CASSYDLADPYEQYV. CDR3 DNA sequence: TGTGCCAGCAGTTACGATTTGGCAGATCCCTACGAGCAGTACGTC.

J is TRBJ1-5 and V is TRBV30; perhaps TRBD1 as D (6 bases). This CDR3 has 16 amino acids. Trimming took 4 bases from V and 2 from J, leaving 18 bases between them. CDR1 and CDR2 (germline): GTSNPN, SVGIG (reference sequence). The CDR3 loop reads CAWIGDPDSGNQPQHF. The CDR3, as DNA: TGTGCCTGGATCGGAGACCCGGACAGCGGCAATCAGCCCCAGCATTTT.

This clone was observed a single time. J is TRBJ1-1 and V is TRBV19, with D unresolved. Germline loops: CDR1 LNHDA, CDR2 SQIVND (reference sequence). The length of the CDR3 is 13 residues. The ends were cut back, 0 bases at V and 4 bases at J, with 6 bases in the middle. CDR3 nucleotide sequence: TGTGCCAGTAGTATAGACAGCTCCACTGAAGCTTTCTTT. It yields the protein CASSIDSSTEAFF.

The genes are TRBV7-8 and TRBJ2-7; the match to TRBD1 covers 8 bases. With 4 bases clipped from V and 2 bases from J, the junction kept 4 bases outside the gene matches. The germline V gene has CDR1 SGHVS and CDR2 FQNEAQ. The CDR3 has 14 residues. In nucleotides, the CDR3 is TGTGCCAGCAGCTCAGAGGACAGGGCCTACGAGCAGTACTTC. Translated, it gives CASSSEDRAYEQYF.